This TCR beta chain originates from a study of cytomegalovirus exposure and HLA in healthy donors. Findings of the study overall: Researchers counted roughly 150 TCR beta chains as cytomegalovirus-associated.

13 Jbeta primers and 60 Vbeta primers were used for the PCR. Assay: immunoSEQ multiplex PCR; the TCRdb copy retains only in-frame clones and omits some. The sample yields roughly 200,000 clones, 76% seen once. Germline CDR1 reads SGDLS; CDR2 reads YYNGEE. With V trimmed by 2 bases and J by 1 base, 2 bases remained unmatched. This CDR3 region has 14 residues. Notes on this clone: Its target is not known.

The TCR comes from a man younger than 35 in good health and CMV-seronegative. Sequences were obtained from PBMCs. The chain has TRBV9 and TRBJ1-1; 7 bases map to TRBD1. CDR3 region: CASSVGTANTEAFF. Here the CDR3 DNA reads TGTGCCAGCAGCGTTGGGACAGCGAACACTGAAGCTTTCTTT.